This passage covers 32 T cell receptor beta chains from one sample sequenced in a study of early T cells in non-severe SARS-CoV-2 infection. Via MiXCR, TCRdb re-called the 5' RACE reads, giving one row per CDR3 protein. The table records tens of thousands of distinct CDR3 sequences, about 5.7% of them present only once. Sequencing was performed on whole blood, taken at baseline. The receptor source for this set is an adult who was a healthcare worker with PCR-confirmed SARS-CoV-2 infection or an uninfected control (not recorded which).

The chain combines TRBV30 with TRBJ2-7; D gene uncertain. Germline V gene data show CDR1 as GTSNPN and CDR2 as SVGIG (reference sequence). The CDR3 has 13 amino acids. The germline V and J ends were trimmed by 4 bases and 2 bases, with 12 bases remaining between them. The DNA of the CDR3 is TGTGCCTGGAAGATTCCGGCGACCTACGAGCAGTACTTC. Translated, it gives CAWKIPATYEQYF.

This chain connects TRBV5-1 to TRBJ2-7; D is possibly TRBD2 (6 bases). V was clipped by 4 bases and J by 5 bases, with 7 bases between them. The germline V gene encodes CDR1 SGHRS and CDR2 YFSETQ. The CDR3 has 11 residues. In DNA form, the CDR3 reads TGCGCCAGCAGCCCGGGGGACGAGCAGTACTTC. Its translation is CASSPGDEQYF.

This clonotype was counted at least ten times. V is TRBV20-1 and J is TRBJ2-1, with 12 positions matching TRBD2. The germline V gene encodes CDR1 DFQATT and CDR2 SNEGSKA (reference sequence). J lost 10 bases, V lost 0 bases, and 7 bases had no gene match. The CDR3 runs to 15 residues. The DNA for the CDR3 is TGCAGTGCTAGAGACTGGACTAGCGGGGAACTCGAGCAGTTCTTC. Its translation: CSARDWTSGELEQFF.

This clonotype has at least ten counts. The rearrangement joins TRBV19 to TRBJ2-1; 7 positions agree with TRBD1. From germline, CDR1 is LNHDA and CDR2 SQIVND (reference sequence). This CDR3 is built from 14 residues. V trimming: 3 bases; J trimming: 3 bases; junction bases outside the gene matches: 2. The CDR3 is CASSIGQDYNEQFF. In DNA form, the CDR3 reads TGTGCCAGTAGTATCGGACAGGACTACAATGAGCAGTTCTTC. Filled out from reference TRBV19 and TRBJ2-1, the complete variable domain reads DGGITQSPKYLFRKEGQNVTLSCEQNLNHDAMYWYRQDPGQGLRLIYYSQIVNDFQKGDIAEGYSVSREKKESFPLTVTSAQKNPTAFYLCASSIGQDYNEQFFGPGTRLTVL.

This clonotype appeared a few times. The rearrangement links TRBV20-1 to TRBJ2-3, with D possibly TRBD1 on 5 matching bases. V lost 0 bases, J lost 4 bases, and 8 bases lay in between. Germline CDR1 and CDR2: DFQATT and SNEGSKA (reference sequence). The CDR3 is made up of 13 amino acids. The CDR3 spells CSARDQGPDTQYF. CDR3 nucleotide sequence: TGCAGTGCTAGAGATCAGGGTCCAGATACGCAGTATTTT.

The rearrangement links TRBV20-1 to TRBJ1-1, with D maybe TRBD1 (5 bases). The germline V gene has CDR1 DFQATT and CDR2 SNEGSKA (reference sequence). The ends were cut back, 0 bases at V and 6 bases at J, with 20 bases in the middle. The CDR3 contains 16 residues. CDR3 residues: CSARDRIRLLGAEAFF. The CDR3 DNA is TGCAGTGCTAGAGATCGCATCCGTCTCCTGGGGGCTGAAGCTTTCTTT.

This clonotype was counted ten times or more. The genes are TRBV20-1 and TRBJ2-7; no reliable D call. V lost 7 bases and J lost 3, with 13 bases in between. CDR3 size: 12 residues. Per the germline V gene, CDR1 is DFQATT and CDR2 is SNEGSKA (reference sequence). The CDR3 sequence: CSGGGSYYEQYF. The CDR3 nucleotides are TGCAGTGGAGGCGGATCGTACTACGAGCAGTACTTC.

This clonotype was observed a few times. This CDR3 is CASRNTGGSYNEQFF. The CDR3 DNA reads as TGTGCCAGCAGAAATACAGGGGGCTCCTACAATGAGCAGTTCTTC. The chain uses TRBV6-5 and TRBJ2-1, with TRBD1 matching over 8 bases. The CDR3 contains 15 residues. J was trimmed by 0 bases and V by 6 bases; bases with no gene match: 4. The germline gives CDR1 MNHEY, CDR2 SVGAGI.

In its sample, this clonotype was seen a few times. The chain carries TRBV6-5 and TRBJ1-1; D is uncertain. CDR3 length: 11 amino acids. Trimming stripped 2 bases from V and 6 bases from J, with 4 bases between. Germline V gene data show CDR1 as MNHEY and CDR2 as SVGAGI. The CDR3 bases are TGTGCCAGCAGTTACGGGTCTGAAGCTTTCTTT. This sequence encodes CASSYGSEAFF.

The sample holds many counts of this clonotype. This rearrangement joins TRBV6-5 to TRBJ2-5; 7 bases are a match to TRBD1. Germline V lookup: CDR1 MNHEY, CDR2 SVGAGI. The CDR3 extends over 16 amino acids. Unmatched junction bases numbered 8, after V lost 3 bases and J lost 1 base. This CDR3 reads CASSYSTGAIQETQYF. The DNA of the CDR3 is TGTGCCAGCAGTTATAGTACAGGGGCAATCCAAGAGACCCAGTACTTC.

V usage is TRBV5-5 and J usage is TRBJ2-5; TRBD1 matches 10 bases. The CDR3 has 15 amino acids. The germline gives CDR1 SGHKS, CDR2 YYEKEE (reference sequence). With V trimmed by 3 bases and J by 4 bases, 6 bases remained unmatched. DNA of the CDR3: TGTGCCAGCAGCTGGGGGACAGGGGTATCAGAGACCCAGTACTTC. Translation: CASSWGTGVSETQYF. The complete variable domain, with remaining parts taken from reference TRBV5-5 and TRBJ2-5, reads DAGVTQSPTHLIKTRGQQVTLRCSPISGHKSVSWYQQVLGQGPQFIFQYYEKEERGRGNFPDRFSARQFPNYSSELNVNALLLGDSALYLCASSWGTGVSETQYFGPGTRLLVL.

The table lists this clonotype with many counts. The V call is TRBV12-3 or TRBV12-4, the J call TRBJ2-1; 9 nucleotides agree with TRBD1. The CDR3 totals 15 residues. V shed 6 bases, J shed 3 bases, and the junction held 6 bases outside the gene matches. The CDR3 bases are TGTGCCAGCAGCCGTGAGACAGGGGGCTACAATGAGCAGTTCTTC. Amino acid sequence: CASSRETGGYNEQFF.

This clonotype was recorded many times. The gene calls are TRBV29-1 and TRBJ2-7, with 7 bases fitting TRBD2. Per the germline V gene, CDR1 is SQVTM and CDR2 is ANQGSEA. The CDR3 consists of 13 residues. V shed 3 bases, J shed 6 bases, and the junction held 8 bases outside the gene matches. The CDR3 reads CSVEGGRAGEQYF. Here the CDR3 DNA reads TGCAGCGTTGAGGGGGGGAGGGCCGGCGAGCAGTACTTC.

Ten or more counts support this clonotype. An end of the junction differs from the germline gene, which may be a read error. The chain carries TRBV7-7 and TRBJ2-1; 13 bases agree with TRBD2. Germline CDR1 reads SSHAT; CDR2 reads FNYEAQ (reference sequence). The CDR3 consists of 16 residues. The CDR3 reads CASSSGLAGTSNEQFF. The CDR3, as DNA: TGTGCTAGCAGCTCGGGACTAGCGGGGACAAGCAATGAGCAGTTCTTC.

V usage is TRBV10-1 and J usage is TRBJ1-1; D is unresolved. The germline V gene has CDR1 WNHNN and CDR2 SYGVQD (reference sequence). Trimming cost V 2 bases and J 1 base, with 8 bases left between them. This CDR3 has 14 residues. The CDR3 coding sequence is TGCGCCAGCAGTGAGCCAGGATCGAACACTGAAGCTTTCTTT. Amino acid sequence: CASSEPGSNTEAFF.

The chain couples TRBV30 to TRBJ2-3; perhaps TRBD2 as D (6 bases). The CDR3 runs to 14 residues. V was cut by 4 bases and J by 0 bases, with 11 bases left in between. The germline CDR1 and CDR2 sequences are GTSNPN and SVGIG (reference sequence). The CDR3 nucleotides read TGTGCCTGGACCAGCGCGGGAAGCACAGATACGCAGTATTTT. Amino acids: CAWTSAGSTDTQYF.

This clonotype was counted many times. This chain uses TRBV11-3 with TRBJ2-3; D remains unclear. The CDR3 contains 13 residues. The germline CDR1 and CDR2 sequences are SGHNT and YENEEA. Trimming shortened V by 2 bases and J by 5 bases, and 8 bases separated the two germline ends. In DNA form, the CDR3 reads TGTGCCAGCAGCTTAATGTGGAGAGATACGCAGTATTTT. Amino acids: CASSLMWRDTQYF.

This clonotype was detected only a few times. V usage is TRBV4-1 and J usage is TRBJ2-1; 7 nucleotides match TRBD2. The CDR3 spans 15 residues. Germline CDR1 MGHRA, CDR2 YSYEKL. V lost 1 base and J lost 2; bases outside the gene matches: 2. CDR3: CASSQVREAYNEQFF. CDR3 nucleotide sequence: TGCGCCAGCAGCCAAGTCCGGGAGGCCTACAATGAGCAGTTCTTC.

This clonotype was counted a few times. The gene calls are TRBV10-3 and TRBJ2-7; tentatively, D is TRBD2 (5 bases). Germline CDR1 ENHRY, CDR2 SYGVKD. V was trimmed by 6 bases and J by 2 bases, leaving 14 bases between them. CDR3 length: 14 amino acids. CDR3 amino acids: CAIRQAESAYEQYF. The CDR3 DNA follows: TGTGCCATCAGGCAAGCGGAAAGTGCCTACGAGCAGTACTTC.

This rearrangement joins TRBV19 to TRBJ2-1; TRBD1 matches at 8 bases. V dropped 3 bases and J dropped 5; count of bases not matched to a gene: 3. The germline V gene has CDR1 LNHDA and CDR2 SQIVND (reference sequence). This CDR3 has 14 amino acids. The CDR3 bases are TGTGCCAGTAGTATCGGGACAGGCCACAATGAGCAGTTCTTC. It translates to CASSIGTGHNEQFF.

The sample holds a few counts of this clonotype. This rearrangement joins TRBV28 to TRBJ2-1, with D possibly being TRBD2 (6 bases). The CDR3 extends over 17 amino acids. Trimming took 7 bases from V and 0 from J, leaving 19 bases between them. Germline V gene lookup returns CDR1 MDHEN and CDR2 SYDVKM. CDR3 protein: CASTSSGRPSSYNEQFF. The CDR3 coding sequence is TGTGCCAGCACCTCCAGCGGGCGGCCTAGCTCCTACAATGAGCAGTTCTTC.

This clonotype was counted ten times or more. The chain employs TRBV5-1 and TRBJ2-1, with a possible D match to TRBD2 (5 bases). Germline CDR1 reads SGHRS; CDR2 reads YFSETQ. V dropped 5 bases and J dropped 2 bases, with 8 bases sitting between them. This CDR3 has 13 residues. This CDR3 reads CASRGDTYNEQFF. The DNA of the CDR3 is TGCGCCAGCAGGGGAGATACCTACAATGAGCAGTTCTTC.

At least ten counts were recorded for this clonotype. The CDR3 DNA is TGTGCCAGCAGCTCAGGTAGAGGGCCACCCCCCTACGAGCAGTACTTC. Encoded protein: CASSSGRGPPPYEQYF. The chain carries TRBV7-8 and TRBJ2-7; D is perhaps TRBD2 (5 bases). This CDR3 comprises 16 residues. The V gene's germline CDR1 is SGHVS and CDR2 FQNEAQ. V was cut by 4 bases and J by 2 bases, with 18 bases left in between.

This clonotype was picked up many times. A junction boundary mismatches the germline segment, possibly from a read error. V is TRBV7-9 and J is TRBJ2-7; perhaps TRBD2 as D (6 bases). Per the germline V gene, CDR1 is SEHNR and CDR2 is FQNEAQ (reference sequence). The CDR3 is 15 amino acids. DNA for the CDR3: TGTGCCAGCAGCTTAGTGGCGGGGAGCTCCTACGAACAGTACTTC. Its translation: CASSLVAGSSYEQYF.

This clonotype has only a few counts. The chain is built from TRBV21-1 and TRBJ2-5; TRBD1 reflects the table's D call only, with no check against the DNA. TRBV21-1 is a pseudogene. The CDR3 is 15 residues long. CDR3 DNA: TGTGCCAGCAGCAAAGGACAGGGGTACCAAGAGACCCAGTACTTC. It yields the protein CASSKGQGYQETQYF.

This clonotype is termed medium-sized (0.01 to 0.1%). V is TRBV2 and J is TRBJ1-2, with no clear D. Germline CDR1 reads SNHLY; CDR2 reads FYNNEI. This CDR3 region has 13 residues. The V gene lost 4 bases and the J gene lost 4 bases, with 10 bases spanning the gap. CDR3 sequence: CASSGDGIYGYTF. CDR3 sequence (DNA): TGTGCCAGCAGTGGTGACGGAATCTATGGCTACACCTTC.

The rearrangement uses TRBV5-1 and TRBJ2-1, with D possibly TRBD2 on 6 matching bases. The CDR3 length is 16 residues. V lost 0 bases and J 6 bases, leaving 16 bases between the germline ends. Germline CDR1 and CDR2: SGHRS and YFSETQ. The DNA of the CDR3 is TGCGCCAGCAGCTTGGCCGTGGTAGCGGAGTGCAATGAGCAGTTCTTC. Amino acids: CASSLAVVAECNEQFF.

The chain combines TRBV25-1 with TRBJ1-5; TRBD1 matches at 11 bases. Trimming took 5 bases from V and 8 from J; bases not matched to a gene: 11. Germline loops: CDR1 MGHDK, CDR2 SYGVNS. The CDR3 spans 16 residues. CDR3 nucleotide sequence: TGTGCCAGCAGTCAACACGGGACAGGGGGAATTAAGCCCCAGCATTTT. Protein sequence: CASSQHGTGGIKPQHF.

There are many counts of this clonotype. The V gene is TRBV6-2 or TRBV6-3, the J gene TRBJ1-1; D remains ambiguous. The germline V and J ends were trimmed by 2 bases and 0 bases, with 7 bases remaining between them. Germline V gene lookup returns CDR1 MNHEY and CDR2 SVGEGT. There are 14 residues in the CDR3. Here the CDR3 DNA reads TGTGCCAGCAGTTACAGAGGGATGAACACTGAAGCTTTCTTT. This gives the protein CASSYRGMNTEAFF.

In its sample, this clonotype was seen a few times. The genes are TRBV5-4 and TRBJ1-1; TRBD1 might be the D (6 bases). The V gene lost 1 base and the J gene lost 1 base, with 14 bases spanning the gap. This CDR3 is built from 16 residues. Germline assignment: CDR1 SGHNT and CDR2 YYREEE (reference sequence). CDR3 protein: CASSLPDGGKNTEAFF. In nucleotides, the CDR3 is TGTGCCAGCAGCTTGCCCGACGGGGGCAAGAACACTGAAGCTTTCTTT.

This clonotype has at least ten counts. The chain is built from TRBV12-3 or TRBV12-4 and TRBJ2-7; the match to TRBD2 covers 11 bases. Germline trimming cut 5 bases from V and 7 bases from J; bases unmatched to any gene: 7. The CDR3 contains 14 residues. The CDR3 sequence: CASSVTSGSGEQYF. CDR3 DNA: TGTGCCAGCAGTGTTACTAGCGGGAGTGGGGAGCAGTACTTC.

This clonotype was seen repeatedly, ten times or more. The chain employs TRBV9 and TRBJ2-7; TRBD2 might be the D (5 bases). There are 15 residues in the CDR3. V was cut by 3 bases and J by 3 bases, with 16 bases left in between. Germline CDR1 SGDLS, CDR2 YYNGEE. The CDR3 region is CASSGRGTTNYEQYF. The CDR3 DNA reads as TGTGCCAGCAGCGGCCGGGGAACCACGAACTACGAGCAGTACTTC.